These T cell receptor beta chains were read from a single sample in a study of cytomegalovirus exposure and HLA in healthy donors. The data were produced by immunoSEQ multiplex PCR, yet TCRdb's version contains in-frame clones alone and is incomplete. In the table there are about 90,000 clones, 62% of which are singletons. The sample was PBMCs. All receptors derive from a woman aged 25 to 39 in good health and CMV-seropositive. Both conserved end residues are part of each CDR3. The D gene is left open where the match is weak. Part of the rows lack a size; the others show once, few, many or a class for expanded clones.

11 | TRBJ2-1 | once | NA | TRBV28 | TGTGCCAGCAGTTGGGGGCCAGAGCAGTTCTTC | CASSWGPEQFF
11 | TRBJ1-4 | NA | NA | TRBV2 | TGTGCCAGCAGTCCTCGGGAAAAACTGTTTTTT | CASSPREKLFF
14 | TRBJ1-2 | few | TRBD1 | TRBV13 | TGTGCCAGCAGGACAGGGGGGGGAAACTATGGCTACACCTTC | CASRTGGGNYGYTF
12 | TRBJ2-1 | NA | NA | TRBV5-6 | TGTGCCAGCAGCTTGGGCGTCGAACCCCCGTTCTTC | CASSLGVEPPFF
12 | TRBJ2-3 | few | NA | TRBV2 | TGTGCCAGCAGTGACCTAACCCGTACGCAGTATTTT | CASSDLTRTQYF
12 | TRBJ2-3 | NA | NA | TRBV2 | TGTGCCAGCAGTTACCGAGCAGATACGCAGTATTTT | CASSYRADTQYF
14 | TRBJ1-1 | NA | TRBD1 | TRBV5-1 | TGCGCCAGCAGCCTACAGATGGGACAGGGTGAAGCTTTCTTT | CASSLQMGQGEAFF
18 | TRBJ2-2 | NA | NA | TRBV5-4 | TGTGCCAGCAGCTCTGGGCGGGGCCTCCGAACGGACACCGGGGAGCTGTTTTTT | CASSSGRGLRTDTGELFF
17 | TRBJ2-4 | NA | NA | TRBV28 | TGTGCCAGCAGTTTAGCAGCGGCCTCACTAGCCAAAAACATTCAGTACTTC | CASSLAAASLAKNIQYF
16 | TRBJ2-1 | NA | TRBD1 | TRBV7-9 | TGTGCCAGCAGCTTAGCGTTGGCAGGGGGCCACAATGAGCAGTTCTTC | CASSLALAGGHNEQFF
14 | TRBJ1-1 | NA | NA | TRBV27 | TGTGCCAGCGCCCTCCGGAGGATGAACACTGAAGCTTTCTTT | CASALRRMNTEAFF
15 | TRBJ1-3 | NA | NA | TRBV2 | TGTGCCAGCAGTGTCGACAAAAACTCTGGAAACACCATATATTTT | CASSVDKNSGNTIYF
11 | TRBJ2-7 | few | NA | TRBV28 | TGTGCCAGCAGTTCGAGCTACGAGCAGTACTTC | CASSSSYEQYF
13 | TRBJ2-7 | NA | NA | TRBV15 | TGTGCCACCCCCCTTGGGGACACCTACGAGCAGTACTTC | CATPLGDTYEQYF
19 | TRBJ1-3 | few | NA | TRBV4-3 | TGCGCCAGCAGCCAAGGGGCTTTTGGGGCAGTAAGCTCTGGAAACACCATATATTTT | CASSQGAFGAVSSGNTIYF
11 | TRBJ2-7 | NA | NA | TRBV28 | TGTGCCAGCAGTTTGAGGTACGAGCAGTACTTC | CASSLRYEQYF
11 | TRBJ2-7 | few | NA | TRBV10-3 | TGTGCCATCAGTGAGTATGGGGCAATGAACTTC | CAISEYGAMNF
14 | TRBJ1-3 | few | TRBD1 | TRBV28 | TGTGCCAGCAGCCGACAGGGGCCTGGAAACACCATATATTTT | CASSRQGPGNTIYF
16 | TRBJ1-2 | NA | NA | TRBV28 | TGTGCCAGCAGTTTAGGGGCAGGGTTCCTTAACTATGGCTACACCTTC | CASSLGAGFLNYGYTF
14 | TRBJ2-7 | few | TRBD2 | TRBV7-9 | TGTGCCAGCAGCTTACCGGGGGGCTCCTACGAGCAGTACTTC | CASSLPGGSYEQYF
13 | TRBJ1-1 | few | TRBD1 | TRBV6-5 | TGTGCCAGCAGCATAAAGACAGGGTCGGGAGCTTTCTTT | CASSIKTGSGAFF
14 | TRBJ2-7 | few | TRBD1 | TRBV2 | TGTGCCAGCAGGACCGGGACAGGGACCTACGAGCAGTACTTC | CASRTGTGTYEQYF
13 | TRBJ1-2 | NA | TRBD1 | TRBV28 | TGTGCCAGCAGTGAGGGACAGACCTATGGCTACACCTTC | CASSEGQTYGYTF
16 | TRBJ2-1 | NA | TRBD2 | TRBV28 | TGTGCCAGCAGTTCCCTAGCGGGGGGCTCCTACAATGAGCAGTTCTTC | CASSSLAGGSYNEQFF
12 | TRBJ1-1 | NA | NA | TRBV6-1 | TGTGCCAGCAGTGAGCAGGGAGGGGGAGCTTTCTTT | CASSEQGGGAFF
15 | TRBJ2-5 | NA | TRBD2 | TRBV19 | TGTGCCAGTAGTTCCCAGGGCGGGGGTCGAGAGACCCAGTACTTC | CASSSQGGGRETQYF
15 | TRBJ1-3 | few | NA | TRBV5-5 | TGTGCCAGCAGCTCTGGCCTGGCCTCTGGAAACACCATATATTTT | CASSSGLASGNTIYF
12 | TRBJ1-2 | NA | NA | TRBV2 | TGTGCCAGCACAGACCCAGCGGGCGGCTACCCCTTC | CASTDPAGGYPF
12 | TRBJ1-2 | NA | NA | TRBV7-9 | TGTGCCAGCAGCGAGGAGGGCTATGGCTACACCTTC | CASSEEGYGYTF
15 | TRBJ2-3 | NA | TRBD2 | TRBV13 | TGTGCCAGCAGCCACCCTAGCGGGGGGCCCGATACGCAGTATTTT | CASSHPSGGPDTQYF
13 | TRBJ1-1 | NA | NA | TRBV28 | TGTGCCACGCTAGGAATTATGAACACTGAAGCTTTCTTT | CATLGIMNTEAFF
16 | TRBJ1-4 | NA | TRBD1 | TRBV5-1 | TGCGCCAGCAGCTTAACAGGGGGAGCGGGGAATGAAAAACTGTTTTTT | CASSLTGGAGNEKLFF
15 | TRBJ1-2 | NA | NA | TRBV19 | TGTGCCAGTAGTAACGGGGGGGTCGCCGACTATGGCTACACCTTC | CASSNGGVADYGYTF
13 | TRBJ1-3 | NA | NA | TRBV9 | TGTGCCAGCAGCGACAGCTCTGGAAACACCATATATTTT | CASSDSSGNTIYF
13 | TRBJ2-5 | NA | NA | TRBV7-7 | TGTGCTAGCAGTTCCCCGGGTTTTGAGACCCAGTACTTC | CASSSPGFETQYF
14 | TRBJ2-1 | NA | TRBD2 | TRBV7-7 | TGTGCCAGCAGCGCTAGCGGTGGAGGCAATGAGCAGTTCTTC | CASSASGGGNEQFF
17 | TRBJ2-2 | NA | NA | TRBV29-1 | TGCAGCGCGGAGTTGGGTTCATTTGCGGGCTCCGGCGGGGAGCTGTTTTTT | CSAELGSFAGSGGELFF
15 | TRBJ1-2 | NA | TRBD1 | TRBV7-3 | TGTGCCAGCAGCTTGACAGGGGGAGCTAACTATGGCTACACCTTC | CASSLTGGANYGYTF
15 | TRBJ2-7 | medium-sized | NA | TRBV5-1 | TGCGCCAGCAGCTACAAGGGGTTGGAGAGCTACGAGCAGTACTTC | CASSYKGLESYEQYF
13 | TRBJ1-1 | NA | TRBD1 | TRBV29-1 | TGCAGCGTCGCACAGGGGGGGAACACTGAAGCTTTCTTT | CSVAQGGNTEAFF
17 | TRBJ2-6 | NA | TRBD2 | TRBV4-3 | TGCGCCAGCAGCCAAGGGACTAGTACCTCTGGGGCCAACGTCCTGACTTTC | CASSQGTSTSGANVLTF
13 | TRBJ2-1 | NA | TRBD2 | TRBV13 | TGTGCCAGCAGCCTAACTAGCGAGGGTGAGCAGTTCTTC | CASSLTSEGEQFF
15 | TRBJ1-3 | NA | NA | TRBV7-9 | TGTGCCAGCAGCTCATCAGGGTTCTCTGGAAACACCATATATTTT | CASSSSGFSGNTIYF
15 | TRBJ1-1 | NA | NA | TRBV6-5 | TGTGCCAGCAGTTACTCGACAGTGTCGAACACTGAAGCTTTCTTT | CASSYSTVSNTEAFF
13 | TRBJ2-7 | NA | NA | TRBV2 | TGTGCCACCACAGTAGGCGTCTCCTACGAGCAGTACTTC | CATTVGVSYEQYF
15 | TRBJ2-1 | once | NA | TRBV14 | TGTGCCAGCAGCCAACAAAGTACCGGCTACAATGAGCAGTTCTTC | CASSQQSTGYNEQFF
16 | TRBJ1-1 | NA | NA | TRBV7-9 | TGTGCCAGCACCTCCCTCGGTACAGGGATGGTAACTGAAGCTTTCTTT | CASTSLGTGMVTEAFF
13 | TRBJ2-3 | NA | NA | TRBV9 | TGTGCCAGCAGCGCCAGGACAGCTGATACGCAGTATTTT | CASSARTADTQYF
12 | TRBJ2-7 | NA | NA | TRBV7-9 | TGTGCCAGCAGCTTACAGTCCTACGAGCAGTACTTC | CASSLQSYEQYF
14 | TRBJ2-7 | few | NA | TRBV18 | TGTGCCAGCTCACCCGGGAGAACCTCCTACGAGCAGTACTTC | CASSPGRTSYEQYF
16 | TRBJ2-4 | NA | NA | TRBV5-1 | TGCGCCAGCAGCCCAGGAAGGACAGCACTATGGGACATTCAGTACTTC | CASSPGRTALWDIQYF
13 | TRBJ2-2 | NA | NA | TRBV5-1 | TGCGCCAGCAGCTTGACAGACGGCGGGGAGCTGTTTTTT | CASSLTDGGELFF
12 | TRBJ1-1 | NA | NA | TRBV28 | TGTGCCAGCAGTTTGGTGGGGAGCGAAGCTTTCTTT | CASSLVGSEAFF